The present T cell receptor beta chain was sequenced within a study of T cell responses to AZD1222 COVID-19 vaccine. Study-level findings and limits: Vaccine-related CD4 TCRs covered spike, predominating at 160-218 and 743-854. After the peak T cell response, and only then, were repertoires sampled. Donors in the cohort were predominantly white British and more often female, and clonal diversity was possibly underestimated.

The assay was immunoSEQ multiplex PCR, and TCRdb's table has in-frame clones only and misses some. The profile covers roughly 180,000 clones, with about 89% appearing a single time and 2.5% to 3% taken by the ten largest. Of note for this clone: The antigen is not known.

The CDR3 is made up of 16 amino acids. Germline V lookup: CDR1 MDHEN, CDR2 SYDVKM. The V end lost 2 bases, the J end lost 1 base, and 9 bases lay between the germline ends. This receptor was identified in an adult in good health. The starting material was peripheral blood, obtained on day 0 of MenACWY control vaccination. This sequence joins TRBV28 and TRBJ2-6, with no clear D. The CDR3 coding sequence is TGTGCCAGCAGTTTAGGGATCGGATCTGGGGCCAACGTCCTGACTTTC. Translated: CASSLGIGSGANVLTF. The whole variable domain, remainder taken from reference TRBV28 and TRBJ2-6, is DVKVTQSSRYLVKRTGEKVFLECVQDMDHENMFWYRQDPGLGLRLIYFSYDVKMKEKGDIPEGYSVSREKKERFSLILESASTNQTSMYLCASSLGIGSGANVLTFGAGSRLTVL.